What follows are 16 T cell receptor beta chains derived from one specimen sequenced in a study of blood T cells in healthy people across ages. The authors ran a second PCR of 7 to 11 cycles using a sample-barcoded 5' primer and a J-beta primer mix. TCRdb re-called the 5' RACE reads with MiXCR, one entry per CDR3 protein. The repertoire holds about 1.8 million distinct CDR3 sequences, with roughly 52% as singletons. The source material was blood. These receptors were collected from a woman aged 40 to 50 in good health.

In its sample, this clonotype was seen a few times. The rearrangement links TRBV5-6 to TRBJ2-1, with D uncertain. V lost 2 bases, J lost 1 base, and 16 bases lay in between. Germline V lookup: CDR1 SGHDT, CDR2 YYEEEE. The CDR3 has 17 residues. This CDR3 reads CASSLYQGNPSYNEQFF. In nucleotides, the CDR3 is TGTGCCAGCAGCTTATATCAAGGGAACCCTTCCTACAATGAGCAGTTCTTC.

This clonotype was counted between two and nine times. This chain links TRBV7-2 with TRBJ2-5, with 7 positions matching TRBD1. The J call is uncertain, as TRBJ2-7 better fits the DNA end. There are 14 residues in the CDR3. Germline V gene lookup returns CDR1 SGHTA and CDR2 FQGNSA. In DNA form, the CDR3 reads TGTGCCAGCAGCGTAGAGGGGGCGTGGTACGAGCAGTACTTC. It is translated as CASSVEGAWYEQYF.

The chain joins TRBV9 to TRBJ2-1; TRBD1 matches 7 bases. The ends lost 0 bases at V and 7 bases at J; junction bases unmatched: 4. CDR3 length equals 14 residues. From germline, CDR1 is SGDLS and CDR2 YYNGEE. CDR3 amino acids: CASSVVGDRNEQFF. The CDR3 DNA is TGTGCCAGCAGCGTAGTAGGGGACAGAAATGAGCAGTTCTTC.

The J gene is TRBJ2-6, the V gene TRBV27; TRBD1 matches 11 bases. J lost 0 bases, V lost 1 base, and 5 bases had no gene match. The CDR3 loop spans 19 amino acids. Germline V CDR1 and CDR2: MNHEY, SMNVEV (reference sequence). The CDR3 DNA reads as TGTGCCAGCAGTTTATTGTGGGACAGGGGGACCTCTGGGGCCAACGTCCTGACTTTC. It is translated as CASSLLWDRGTSGANVLTF.

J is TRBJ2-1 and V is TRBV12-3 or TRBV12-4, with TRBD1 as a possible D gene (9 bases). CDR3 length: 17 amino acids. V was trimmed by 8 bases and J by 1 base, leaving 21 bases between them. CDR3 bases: TGTGCCAGCGGCCTACTTAGCGGGACAGGGTCCTACAATGAGCAGTTCTTC. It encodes CASGLLSGTGSYNEQFF.

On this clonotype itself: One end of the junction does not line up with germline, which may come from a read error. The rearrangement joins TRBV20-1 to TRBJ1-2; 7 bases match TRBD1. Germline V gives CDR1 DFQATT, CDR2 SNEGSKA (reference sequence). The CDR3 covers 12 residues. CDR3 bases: TGCAGTGCTAGCAGGGGGTCTGCTGGCTGCACCTTC. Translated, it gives CSASRGSAGCTF.

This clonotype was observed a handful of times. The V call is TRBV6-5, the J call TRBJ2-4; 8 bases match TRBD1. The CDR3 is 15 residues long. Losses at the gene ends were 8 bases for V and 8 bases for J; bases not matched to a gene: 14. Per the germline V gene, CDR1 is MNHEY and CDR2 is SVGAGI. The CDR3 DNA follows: TGTGCCAGCTCGACCCAGGGGGCGCGGGTTGACATTCAGTACTTC. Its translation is CASSTQGARVDIQYF.

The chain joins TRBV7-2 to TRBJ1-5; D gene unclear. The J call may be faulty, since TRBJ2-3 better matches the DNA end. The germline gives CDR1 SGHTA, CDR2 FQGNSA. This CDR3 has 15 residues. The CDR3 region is CASSLDGMSNQPQYF. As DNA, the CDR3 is TGTGCCAGCAGCTTGGACGGCATGAGCAATCAGCCCCAGTATTTT.

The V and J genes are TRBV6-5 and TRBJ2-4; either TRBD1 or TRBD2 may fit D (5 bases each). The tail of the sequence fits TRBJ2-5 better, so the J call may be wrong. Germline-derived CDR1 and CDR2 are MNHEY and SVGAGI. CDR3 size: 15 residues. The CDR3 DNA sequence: TGTGCCAGCAGCTCCGGGACCTCGGTTCGGGAGACCCAGTACTTC. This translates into CASSSGTSVRETQYF.

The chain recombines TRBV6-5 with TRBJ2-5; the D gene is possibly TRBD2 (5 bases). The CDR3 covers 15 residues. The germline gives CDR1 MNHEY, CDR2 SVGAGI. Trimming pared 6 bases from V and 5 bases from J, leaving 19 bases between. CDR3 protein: CASSLMRAGSETQYF. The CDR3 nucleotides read TGTGCCAGCAGCCTCATGAGGGCAGGTTCCGAGACCCAGTACTTC.

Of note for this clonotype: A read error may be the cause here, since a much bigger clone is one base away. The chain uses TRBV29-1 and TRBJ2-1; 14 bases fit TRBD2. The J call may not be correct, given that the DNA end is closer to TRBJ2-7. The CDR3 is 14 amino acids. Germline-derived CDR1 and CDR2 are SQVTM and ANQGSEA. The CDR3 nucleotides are TGCAGCGTTGGGACTAGCGGGGGGTACAATGAGCAGTACTTC. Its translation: CSVGTSGGYNEQYF.

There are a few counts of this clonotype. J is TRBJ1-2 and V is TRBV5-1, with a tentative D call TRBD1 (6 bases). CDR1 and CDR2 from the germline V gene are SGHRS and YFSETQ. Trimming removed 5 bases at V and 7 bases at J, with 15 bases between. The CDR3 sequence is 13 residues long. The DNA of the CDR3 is TGCGCCAGCAGTTACCAGGGGCCGGGTGGCTACACCTTC. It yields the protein CASSYQGPGGYTF.

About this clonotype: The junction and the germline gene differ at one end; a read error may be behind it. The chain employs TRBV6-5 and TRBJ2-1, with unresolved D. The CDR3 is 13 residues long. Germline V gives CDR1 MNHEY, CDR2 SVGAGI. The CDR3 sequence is CASSDSGSTEQFF. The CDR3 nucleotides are TGTGCCAGCAGTGACTCGGGTTCGACGGAGCAGTTCTTC.

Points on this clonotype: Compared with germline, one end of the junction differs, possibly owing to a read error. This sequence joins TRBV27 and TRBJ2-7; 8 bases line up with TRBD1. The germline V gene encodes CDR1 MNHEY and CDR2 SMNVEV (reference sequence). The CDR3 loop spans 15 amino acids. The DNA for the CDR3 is TGTACCAGCAGTTTAGAGGCAGGGGGCCCCTACGAGCAGTACTTC. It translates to CTSSLEAGGPYEQYF.

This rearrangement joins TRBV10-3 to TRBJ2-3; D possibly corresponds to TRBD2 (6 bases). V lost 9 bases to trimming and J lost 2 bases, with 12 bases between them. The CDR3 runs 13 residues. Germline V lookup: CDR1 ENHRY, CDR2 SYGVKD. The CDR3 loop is CAISGDTTDTQYF. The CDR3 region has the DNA TGTGCCATTAGCGGAGACACCACAGATACGCAGTATTTT.

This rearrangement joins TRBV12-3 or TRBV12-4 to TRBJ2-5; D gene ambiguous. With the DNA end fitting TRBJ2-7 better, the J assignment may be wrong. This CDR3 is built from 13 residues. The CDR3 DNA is TGTGCCAGCAGTTTACTATTGGGCTGCGAGCAGTACTTC. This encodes CASSLLLGCEQYF.